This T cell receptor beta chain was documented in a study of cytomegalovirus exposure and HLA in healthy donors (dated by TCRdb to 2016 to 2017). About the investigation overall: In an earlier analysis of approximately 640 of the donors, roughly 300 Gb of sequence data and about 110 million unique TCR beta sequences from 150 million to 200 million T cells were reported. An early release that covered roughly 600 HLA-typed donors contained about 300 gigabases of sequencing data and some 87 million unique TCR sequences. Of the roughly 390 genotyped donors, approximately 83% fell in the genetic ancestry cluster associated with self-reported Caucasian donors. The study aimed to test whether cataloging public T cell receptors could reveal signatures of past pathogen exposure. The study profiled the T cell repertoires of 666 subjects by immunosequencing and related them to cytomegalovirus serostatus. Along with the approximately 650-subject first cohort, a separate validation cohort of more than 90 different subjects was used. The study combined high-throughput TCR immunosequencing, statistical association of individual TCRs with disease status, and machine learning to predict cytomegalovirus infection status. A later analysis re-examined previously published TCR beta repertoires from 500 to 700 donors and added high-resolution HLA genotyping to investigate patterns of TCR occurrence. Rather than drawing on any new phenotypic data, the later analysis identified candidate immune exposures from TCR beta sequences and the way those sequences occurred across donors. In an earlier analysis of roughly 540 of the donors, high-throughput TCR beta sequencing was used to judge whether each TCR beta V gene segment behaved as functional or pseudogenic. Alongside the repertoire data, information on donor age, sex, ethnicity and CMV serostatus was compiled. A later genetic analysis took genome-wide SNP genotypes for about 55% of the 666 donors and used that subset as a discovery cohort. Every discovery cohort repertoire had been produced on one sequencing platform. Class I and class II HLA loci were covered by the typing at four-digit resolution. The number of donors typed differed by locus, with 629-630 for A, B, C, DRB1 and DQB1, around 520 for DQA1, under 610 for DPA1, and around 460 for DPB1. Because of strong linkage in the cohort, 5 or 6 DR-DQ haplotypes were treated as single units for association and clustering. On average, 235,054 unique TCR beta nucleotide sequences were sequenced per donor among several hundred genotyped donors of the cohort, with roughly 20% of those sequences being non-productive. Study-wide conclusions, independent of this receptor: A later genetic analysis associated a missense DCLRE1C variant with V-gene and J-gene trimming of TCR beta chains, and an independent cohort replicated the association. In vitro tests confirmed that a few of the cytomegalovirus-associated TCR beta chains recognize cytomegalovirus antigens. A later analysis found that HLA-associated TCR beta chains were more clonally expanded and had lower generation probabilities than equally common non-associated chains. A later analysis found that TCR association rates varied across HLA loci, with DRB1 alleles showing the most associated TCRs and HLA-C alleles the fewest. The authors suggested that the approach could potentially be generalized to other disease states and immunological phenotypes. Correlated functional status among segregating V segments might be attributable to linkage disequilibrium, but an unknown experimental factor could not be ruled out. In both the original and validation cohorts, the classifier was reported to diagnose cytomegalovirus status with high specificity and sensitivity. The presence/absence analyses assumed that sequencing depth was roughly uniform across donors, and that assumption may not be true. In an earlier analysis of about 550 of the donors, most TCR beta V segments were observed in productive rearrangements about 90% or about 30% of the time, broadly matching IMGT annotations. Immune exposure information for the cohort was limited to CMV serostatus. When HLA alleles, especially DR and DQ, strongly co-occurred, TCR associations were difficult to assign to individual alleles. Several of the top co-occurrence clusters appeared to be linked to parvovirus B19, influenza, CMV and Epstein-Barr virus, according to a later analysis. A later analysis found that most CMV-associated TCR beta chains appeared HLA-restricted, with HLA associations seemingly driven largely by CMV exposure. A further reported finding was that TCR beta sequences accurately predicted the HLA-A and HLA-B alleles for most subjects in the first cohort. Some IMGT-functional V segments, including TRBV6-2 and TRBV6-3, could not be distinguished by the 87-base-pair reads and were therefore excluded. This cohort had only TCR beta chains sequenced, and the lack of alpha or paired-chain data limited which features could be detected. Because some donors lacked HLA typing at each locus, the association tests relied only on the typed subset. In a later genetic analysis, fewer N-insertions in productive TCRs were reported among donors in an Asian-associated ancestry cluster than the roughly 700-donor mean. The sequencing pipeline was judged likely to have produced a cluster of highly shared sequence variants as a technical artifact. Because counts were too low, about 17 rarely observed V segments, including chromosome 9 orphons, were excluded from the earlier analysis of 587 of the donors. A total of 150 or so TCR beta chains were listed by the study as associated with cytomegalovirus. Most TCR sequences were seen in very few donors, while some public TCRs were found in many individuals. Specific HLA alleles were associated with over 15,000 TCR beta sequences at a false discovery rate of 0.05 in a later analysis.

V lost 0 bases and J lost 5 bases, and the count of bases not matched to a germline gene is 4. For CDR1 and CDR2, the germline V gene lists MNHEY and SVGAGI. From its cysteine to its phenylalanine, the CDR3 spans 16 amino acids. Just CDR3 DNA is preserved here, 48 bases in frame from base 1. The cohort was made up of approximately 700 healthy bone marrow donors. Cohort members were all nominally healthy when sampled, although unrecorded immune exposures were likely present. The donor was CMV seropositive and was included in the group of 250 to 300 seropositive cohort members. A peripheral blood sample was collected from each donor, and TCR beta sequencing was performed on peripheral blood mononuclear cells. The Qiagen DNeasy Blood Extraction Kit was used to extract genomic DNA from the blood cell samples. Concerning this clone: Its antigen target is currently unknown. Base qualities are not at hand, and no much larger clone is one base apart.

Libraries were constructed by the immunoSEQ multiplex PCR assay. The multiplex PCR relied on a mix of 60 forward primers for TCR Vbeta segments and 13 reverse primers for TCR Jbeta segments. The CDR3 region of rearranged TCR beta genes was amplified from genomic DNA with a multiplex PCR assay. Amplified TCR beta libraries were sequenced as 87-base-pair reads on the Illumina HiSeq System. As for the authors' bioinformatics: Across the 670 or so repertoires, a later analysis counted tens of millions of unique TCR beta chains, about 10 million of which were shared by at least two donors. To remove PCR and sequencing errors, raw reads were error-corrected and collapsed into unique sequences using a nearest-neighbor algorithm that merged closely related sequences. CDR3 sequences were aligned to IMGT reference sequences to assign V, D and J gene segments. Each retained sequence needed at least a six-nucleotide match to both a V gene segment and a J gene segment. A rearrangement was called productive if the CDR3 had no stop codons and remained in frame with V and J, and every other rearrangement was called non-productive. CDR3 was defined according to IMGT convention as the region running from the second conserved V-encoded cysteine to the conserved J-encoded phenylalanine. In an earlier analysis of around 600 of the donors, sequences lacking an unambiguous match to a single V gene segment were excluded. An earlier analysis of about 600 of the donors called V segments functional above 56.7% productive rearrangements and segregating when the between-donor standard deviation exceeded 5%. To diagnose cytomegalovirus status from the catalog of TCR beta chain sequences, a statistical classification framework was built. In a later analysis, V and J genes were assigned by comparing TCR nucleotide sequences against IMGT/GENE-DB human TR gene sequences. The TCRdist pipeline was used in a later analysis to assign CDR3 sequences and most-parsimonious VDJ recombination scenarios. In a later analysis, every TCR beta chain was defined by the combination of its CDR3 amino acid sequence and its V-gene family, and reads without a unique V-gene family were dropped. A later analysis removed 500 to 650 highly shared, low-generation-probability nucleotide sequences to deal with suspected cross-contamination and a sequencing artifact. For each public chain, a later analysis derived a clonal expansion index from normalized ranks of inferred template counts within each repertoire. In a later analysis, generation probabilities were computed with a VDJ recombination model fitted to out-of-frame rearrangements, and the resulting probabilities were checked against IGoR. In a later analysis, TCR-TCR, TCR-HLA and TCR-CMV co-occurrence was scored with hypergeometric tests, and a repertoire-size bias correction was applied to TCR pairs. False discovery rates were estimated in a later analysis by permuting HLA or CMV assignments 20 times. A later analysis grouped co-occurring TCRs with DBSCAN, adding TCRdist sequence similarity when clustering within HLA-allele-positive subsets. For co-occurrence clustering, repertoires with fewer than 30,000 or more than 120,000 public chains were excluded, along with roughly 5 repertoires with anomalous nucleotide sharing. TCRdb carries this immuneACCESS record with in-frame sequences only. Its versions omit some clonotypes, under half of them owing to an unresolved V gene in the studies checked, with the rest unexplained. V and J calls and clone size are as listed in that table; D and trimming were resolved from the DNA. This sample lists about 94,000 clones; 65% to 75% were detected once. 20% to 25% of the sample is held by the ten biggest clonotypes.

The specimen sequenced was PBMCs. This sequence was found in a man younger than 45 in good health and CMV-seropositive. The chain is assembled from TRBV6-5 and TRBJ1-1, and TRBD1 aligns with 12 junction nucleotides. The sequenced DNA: TGTGCCAGCAGTTACTCGGCGGGACAGGGGGCGACTGAAGCTTTCTTT. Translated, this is CASSYSAGQGATEAFF.